One sample yielded the 5 T cell receptor beta chains listed below, sequenced in a study of T cells in tuberculosis. Using immunoSEQ multiplex PCR, the repertoire was profiled, and TCRdb retains in-frame clones only, with some absent. The data show 30,000 to 40,000 clones, approximately 91% seen once. Sequenced material: PBMCs. The receptors derive from a donor aged 10-29 years with latent tuberculosis or without tuberculosis infection.

The V gene is TRBV28, the J gene TRBJ1-4, with D perhaps matching TRBD1 (6 bases). Looked up from germline, CDR1 is MDHEN and CDR2 is SYDVKM. This CDR3 has 15 residues. V was pared by 6 bases and J by 8 bases, with 19 bases between. The CDR3 loop reads CASSPNPGGGEKLFF. The CDR3, as DNA: TGTGCCAGCAGCCCCAACCCTGGGGGGGGCGAAAAACTGTTTTTT. Full variable domain (outside the CDR3, taken from reference TRBV28 and TRBJ1-4): DVKVTQSSRYLVKRTGEKVFLECVQDMDHENMFWYRQDPGLGLRLIYFSYDVKMKEKGDIPEGYSVSREKKERFSLILESASTNQTSMYLCASSPNPGGGEKLFFGSGTQLSVL.

V gene TRBV2 combines with J gene TRBJ2-2; D gene ambiguous. Germline lookup yields CDR1 SNHLY and CDR2 FYNNEI. CDR3 length: 15 residues. V lost 1 base and J lost 2, with 8 bases in between. The chain's CDR3 is CASSEVAFNTGELFF. The CDR3 region has the DNA TGTGCCAGCAGTGAAGTAGCATTTAACACCGGGGAGCTGTTTTTT.

This clone was observed once. The chain carries TRBV19 and TRBJ2-7, with TRBD2 matching over 8 bases. The CDR3 spans 13 residues. Per the germline V gene, CDR1 is LNHDA and CDR2 is SQIVND (reference sequence). Trimming cost V 8 bases and J 1 base; bases outside gene matches: 4. CDR3 sequence (DNA): TGTGCCAGTCGGGGGGGTGGGTCCTACGAGCAGTACTTC. This codes for CASRGGGSYEQYF.

The genes are TRBV19 and TRBJ1-3; 7 bases agree with TRBD1. CDR3 length: 15 residues. With 7 bases clipped from V and 5 bases from J, the junction kept 11 bases outside the gene matches. Per the germline V gene, CDR1 is LNHDA and CDR2 is SQIVND (reference sequence). The CDR3 sequence: CASIRGEQGRNTIYF. CDR3 coding DNA: TGTGCCAGTATCCGAGGTGAACAGGGGCGAAACACCATATATTTT. The entire variable domain, with the rest obtained from reference TRBV19 and TRBJ1-3, is as follows: DGGITQSPKYLFRKEGQNVTLSCEQNLNHDAMYWYRQDPGQGLRLIYYSQIVNDFQKGDIAEGYSVSREKKESFPLTVTSAQKNPTAFYLCASIRGEQGRNTIYFGEGSWLTVV.

The chain combines TRBV6-5 with TRBJ2-5; D uncertain. Germline assignment: CDR1 MNHEY and CDR2 SVGAGI. The V end was cut by 1 base, the J end by 5 bases, with 8 bases between. The CDR3 is 13 amino acids. CDR3 sequence reads: CASSYYPAETQYF. In nucleotides, the CDR3 is TGTGCCAGCAGTTACTACCCAGCGGAGACCCAGTACTTC.